Listed here are 23 T cell receptor beta chains from one sample, sequenced in a study of blood T cell repertoires in COVID-19. The data were produced by immunoSEQ multiplex PCR, yet TCRdb's version contains in-frame clones alone and is incomplete. The repertoire holds about 66,000 clones, with 88% as singletons. Sample: peripheral blood. Source of these receptors: a woman in her seventies with acute or convalescent COVID-19.

This clone appeared a few times. The chain employs TRBV28 and TRBJ1-1; the D is unclear. Germline V CDR1 and CDR2: MDHEN, SYDVKM. The CDR3 sequence is 13 residues long. Between the trimmed V and J ends, which lost 6 bases and 5 bases, there was a span of 13 bases. The CDR3 sequence: CASSPGGWTEAFF. In DNA, the CDR3 is TGTGCCAGCAGCCCGGGAGGGTGGACTGAAGCTTTCTTT.

V gene TRBV7-9 combines with J gene TRBJ1-4; no clear D. Germline V lookup: CDR1 SEHNR, CDR2 FQNEAQ (reference sequence). CDR3 size: 12 residues. V was trimmed by 1 base and J by 10 bases, leaving 7 bases between them. This chain's CDR3 is CASSLVEGKLFF. In DNA form, the CDR3 reads TGTGCCAGCAGCTTAGTGGAGGGAAAACTGTTTTTT.

The genes are TRBV29-1 and TRBJ1-2; possibly TRBD1 for D (5 bases). V was clipped by 4 bases and J by 3 bases, with 9 bases between them. CDR1 and CDR2 (germline): SQVTM, ANQGSEA. This CDR3 comprises 12 residues. The chain's CDR3 is CSVGVRDYGYTF. The CDR3 DNA sequence: TGCAGCGTTGGGGTCAGGGACTATGGCTACACCTTC.

This chain joins TRBV10-3 and TRBJ2-1; 10 bases are a match to TRBD2. Germline CDR1 is ENHRY and CDR2 is SYGVKD. Germline trimming cut 10 bases from V and 7 bases from J; bases unmatched to any gene: 7. The CDR3 runs 13 residues. The CDR3 region has the DNA TGTGCCACCAGGACTAGCGGAGGAAATGAGCAGTTCTTC. Protein sequence: CATRTSGGNEQFF.

The chain has TRBV29-1 and TRBJ1-1, with 7 bases aligning to TRBD1. This CDR3 contains 15 residues. Germline V gene data show CDR1 as SQVTM and CDR2 as ANQGSEA. Trimming took 8 bases from V and 4 from J; bases not matched to a gene: 16. Written as DNA, the CDR3 is TGCAGCCACACCCGACACAGGGGATTGGCCACTGAAGCTTTCTTT. Its protein product is CSHTRHRGLATEAFF.

The V call is TRBV28, the J call TRBJ1-1; D is ambiguous. Germline V gene sequence: CDR1 MDHEN, CDR2 SYDVKM. V lost 3 bases to trimming and J lost 4 bases, with 12 bases between them. The CDR3 runs to 14 residues. Here the CDR3 DNA reads TGTGCCAGCAGTTTTTTTCTAGCAAGCACTGAAGCTTTCTTT. Translated: CASSFFLASTEAFF.

The chain couples TRBV19 to TRBJ1-3; D possibly corresponds to TRBD1 (5 bases). CDR3 size: 14 residues. Trimming took off 6 bases at V and 2 bases at J, with 11 bases between the two ends. Germline values: CDR1 LNHDA, CDR2 SQIVND (reference sequence). The CDR3 sequence: CASSVGPAGNTIYF. Here the CDR3 DNA reads TGTGCCAGTAGCGTGGGGCCAGCTGGAAACACCATATATTTT.

This sequence joins TRBV5-1 and TRBJ2-7; 7 nucleotides line up with TRBD2. CDR1 SGHRS and CDR2 YFSETQ come from the germline V gene. The CDR3 loop spans 16 amino acids. Germline trimming cut 0 bases from V and 2 bases from J; bases unmatched to any gene: 8. CDR3 nucleotides: TGCGCCAGCAGCTTGGGGGGGAGCGGGACCGCCTACGAGCAGTACTTC. This gives the protein CASSLGGSGTAYEQYF. The whole variable domain, remainder taken from reference TRBV5-1 and TRBJ2-7, is KAGVTQTPRYLIKTRGQQVTLSCSPISGHRSVSWYQQTPGQGLQFLFEYFSETQRNKGNFPGRFSGRQFSNSRSEMNVSTLELGDSALYLCASSLGGSGTAYEQYFGPGTRLTVT.

The rearrangement links TRBV5-5 to TRBJ2-1; the D gene is possibly TRBD2 (6 bases). CDR1 is SGHKS, CDR2 YYEKEE, per germline (reference sequence). The CDR3 is made up of 15 amino acids. Deletions cut 3 bases from V and 0 bases from J, with 10 bases between. CDR3 DNA: TGTGCCAGCAGCTCTAGCGTTAGCTCCTACAATGAGCAGTTCTTC. This codes for CASSSSVSSYNEQFF.

This clone was detected only a few times. The chain carries TRBV27 and TRBJ2-7; TRBD2 matches 12 bases. Germline V gene data show CDR1 as MNHEY and CDR2 as SMNVEV (reference sequence). The CDR3 is 15 residues long. The junction had 10 bases not matched to a gene; V was cut back by 6 bases and J by 7 bases. DNA for the CDR3: TGTGCCAGCAGCTTGGGACTAGCGGGTTTTCGGGAGCAGTACTTC. Its protein product is CASSLGLAGFREQYF.

The V and J genes are TRBV5-1 and TRBJ2-2; possible D gene TRBD1, 6 bases. The CDR3 contains 16 residues. V was clipped by 0 bases and J by 7 bases, with 16 bases between them. Germline assignment: CDR1 SGHRS and CDR2 YFSETQ. The CDR3 DNA reads as TGCGCCAGCAGCTTGGTTGTGGGCAGGGGCCACGGGGAGCTGTTTTTT. This translates into CASSLVVGRGHGELFF.

The CDR3 DNA reads as TGTGCCAGCAGTCCAGGCCCGGACACGTCCTACGAGCAGTACTTC. This translates into CASSPGPDTSYEQYF. The chain links TRBV6-5 to TRBJ2-7; possibly TRBD1 for D (5 bases). The ends were cut back, 5 bases at V and 1 base at J, with 15 bases in the middle. Germline CDR1 reads MNHEY; CDR2 reads SVGAGI. The CDR3 consists of 15 residues.

The rearrangement joins TRBV28 to TRBJ1-1; 8 nucleotides match TRBD1. This CDR3 has 17 amino acids. CDR1 is MDHEN, CDR2 SYDVKM, per germline. V gave up 5 bases and J gave up 1 base; unmatched junction bases: 12. CDR3 in amino acids: CASSPLAGGRQNTEAFF. The CDR3 region has the DNA TGTGCCAGCAGTCCCTTGGCAGGGGGCCGTCAGAACACTGAAGCTTTCTTT.

This chain links TRBV7-9 with TRBJ1-1, with D possibly TRBD1 on 5 matching bases. Trimming removed 2 bases from V and 3 bases from J, with 13 bases in between. This CDR3 is 15 amino acids long. Looked up from germline, CDR1 is SEHNR and CDR2 is FQNEAQ (reference sequence). Here the CDR3 DNA reads TGTGCCAGCAGCTTACCCTATGGCAGGGACACTGAAGCTTTCTTT. Protein sequence: CASSLPYGRDTEAFF. The variable domain in full, completed from reference TRBV7-9 and TRBJ1-1, reads DTGVSQNPRHKITKRGQNVTFRCDPISEHNRLYWYRQTLGQGPEFLTYFQNEAQLEKSRLLSDRFSAERPKGSFSTLEIQRTEQGDSAMYLCASSLPYGRDTEAFFGQGTRLTVV.

The genes are TRBV30 and TRBJ1-1, with D tentatively TRBD1 (5 bases). Germline assignment: CDR1 GTSNPN and CDR2 SVGIG (reference sequence). The CDR3 has 14 amino acids. Between the trimmed V and J ends, which lost 2 bases and 1 base, there was a span of 11 bases. The DNA of the CDR3 is TGTGCCTGGAGTCTCTGGGGGGGGAACACTGAAGCTTTCTTT. Translating gives CAWSLWGGNTEAFF.

This sequence joins TRBV29-1 and TRBJ2-3; no reliable D call. The germline CDR1 and CDR2 sequences are SQVTM and ANQGSEA. The CDR3 runs to 12 residues. Between the trimmed V and J ends, which lost 6 bases and 1 base, there was a span of 8 bases. The DNA of the CDR3 is TGCAGCGTCAAAACAGGCACAGATACGCAGTATTTT. Translating it yields CSVKTGTDTQYF.

V is TRBV6-2 or TRBV6-3 and J is TRBJ2-6; maybe TRBD2 (5 bases). The V gene lost 5 bases and the J gene lost 1 base, with 15 bases spanning the gap. The germline gives CDR1 MNHEY, CDR2 SVGEGT. The CDR3 sequence is 17 residues long. The CDR3 reads CASSARIGGSGANVLTF. CDR3 sequence (DNA): TGTGCCAGCAGTGCCCGTATTGGAGGATCTGGGGCCAACGTCCTGACTTTC.

The chain has TRBV7-2 and TRBJ2-5; 7 bases are shared with TRBD1. CDR3 length equals 14 residues. With 4 bases clipped from V and 1 base from J, the junction kept 3 bases outside the gene matches. Germline V CDR1 and CDR2: SGHTA, FQGNSA. The DNA for the CDR3 is TGTGCCAGCAGCTCGACAGGGACCCAAGAGACCCAGTACTTC. Its protein product is CASSSTGTQETQYF.

The genes are TRBV6-5 and TRBJ1-5, with 7 nucleotides matching TRBD1. The V gene end was trimmed by 5 bases and the J gene end by 3 bases; junction bases not matched to a gene: 7. This CDR3 has 15 amino acids. Germline V lookup: CDR1 MNHEY, CDR2 SVGAGI. In DNA form, the CDR3 reads TGTGCCAGCAGTACAAACAGGGGTACCAATCAGCCCCAGCATTTT. Amino acid sequence: CASSTNRGTNQPQHF.

The chain combines TRBV5-4 with TRBJ2-6; D might be TRBD2 (6 bases). The CDR3 extends over 17 amino acids. V shed 1 base and J shed 0 bases, with 11 bases lying between them. Germline CDR1 is SGHNT and CDR2 is YYREEE (reference sequence). In DNA form, the CDR3 reads TGTGCCAGCAGCTTGTCCCGGGACTCCTCTGGGGCCAACGTCCTGACTTTC. This sequence encodes CASSLSRDSSGANVLTF.

The chain uses TRBV21-1 and TRBJ1-5; the table names TRBD1, a call not compared with the DNA. TRBV21-1 is marked as a pseudogene. The CDR3 length is 19 residues. The CDR3 DNA follows: TGTGCCAGCAGTAAGCCGGGACAGGGGCGAAATTCTAGCAATCAGCCCCAGCATTTT. It is translated as CASSKPGQGRNSSNQPQHF.

The rearrangement uses TRBV5-8 and TRBJ2-1, with D possibly TRBD2 on 5 matching bases. V lost 1 base and J 2 bases, leaving 7 bases between the germline ends. The CDR3 is 14 amino acids. Germline CDR1 and CDR2: SGHTS and YDEGEE. The CDR3 DNA follows: TGTGCCAGCAGCTTGTCCGGGGCCTACAATGAGCAGTTCTTC. Translating it yields CASSLSGAYNEQFF.

This clone was counted a single time. The V call is TRBV6-5, the J call TRBJ1-3; 8 bases line up with TRBD1. Germline lookup yields CDR1 MNHEY and CDR2 SVGAGI. Trimming at V came to 0 bases and at J to 3 bases, leaving 4 bases not matched to a gene. This CDR3 is 16 amino acids long. CDR3 sequence: CASSYSIGTGGNTIYF. The DNA of the CDR3 is TGTGCCAGCAGTTACTCGATAGGGACAGGTGGAAACACCATATATTTT.